The next 12 T cell receptor beta chains were all read from a single sample in a study of early T cells in non-severe SARS-CoV-2 infection. TCRdb reprocessed the 5' RACE reads via MiXCR and lists one record per CDR3 protein. Of some 48,000 distinct CDR3 sequences listed, about 9.2% are singletons. The sequenced sample was whole blood. Source of these receptors: an adult who was a healthcare worker with PCR-confirmed SARS-CoV-2 infection or an uninfected control (not recorded which).

This clonotype was seen at least ten times. The CDR3 DNA reads as TGCGCCAGCAGCTTGGACCCGGGACTAGCGGGCGAGCAGTACTTC. Its protein product is CASSLDPGLAGEQYF. The chain recombines TRBV5-1 with TRBJ2-7; 12 nucleotides match TRBD2. This CDR3 spans 15 amino acids. Germline CDR1 reads SGHRS; CDR2 reads YFSETQ. V was pared by 0 bases and J by 6 bases, with 4 bases of the junction left unmatched.

This clonotype occurred many times. The J gene is TRBJ2-2, the V gene TRBV7-9; TRBD2 might be the D (5 bases). The CDR3 is 14 residues long. Germline V gene sequence: CDR1 SEHNR, CDR2 FQNEAQ (reference sequence). The V and J ends lost 3 bases and 5 bases respectively, with 10 bases between them. The CDR3, as DNA: TGTGCCAGCAGCTTCCCCCCGGGGACCGGGGAGCTGTTTTTT. This encodes CASSFPPGTGELFF. The whole variable domain, filled in from reference TRBV7-9 and TRBJ2-2, reads DTGVSQNPRHKITKRGQNVTFRCDPISEHNRLYWYRQTLGQGPEFLTYFQNEAQLEKSRLLSDRFSAERPKGSFSTLEIQRTEQGDSAMYLCASSFPPGTGELFFGEGSRLTVL.

This clonotype appeared many times. This sequence joins TRBV29-1 and TRBJ2-1, with 8 nucleotides matching TRBD2. Germline V gives CDR1 SQVTM, CDR2 ANQGSEA. Trimming at V came to 7 bases and at J to 8 bases, leaving 10 bases not matched to a gene. The CDR3 is made up of 13 amino acids. Here the CDR3 DNA reads TGCAGCGCAAGCGGGAGTAGCGATTATGAGCAGTTCTTC. Translated, it gives CSASGSSDYEQFF.

There are a few counts of this clonotype. The gene calls are TRBV6-5 and TRBJ2-7; D unclear. In germline, CDR1 is MNHEY, CDR2 SVGAGI. The CDR3 totals 12 residues. Trimming pared 5 bases from V and 6 bases from J, leaving 11 bases between. The CDR3 nucleotides read TGTGCCAGCAGTCGCCAACCGGGCGAGCAGTACTTC. This codes for CASSRQPGEQYF.

In its sample, this clonotype was seen many times. CDR3 bases: TGTGCCACCAGCTCAGAAAGAGGGGGGGCCAGAAGCTCCTACAATGAGCAGTTCTTC. This sequence encodes CATSSERGGARSSYNEQFF. The J gene is TRBJ2-1, the V gene TRBV15, with D maybe TRBD2 (7 bases). The CDR3 is made up of 19 amino acids. Deletions cut 5 bases from V and 0 bases from J, with 23 bases between. Germline lookup yields CDR1 LNHNV and CDR2 YYDKDF (reference sequence).

This clonotype has a handful of counts. CDR3 sequence (DNA): TGTGCCAGCACCAGGAGCAGTTACACCGGGGAGCTGTTTTTT. Translated, it gives CASTRSSYTGELFF. This chain uses TRBV6-1 with TRBJ2-2; D is unclear. The V gene's germline CDR1 is MNHNS and CDR2 SASEGT. This CDR3 contains 14 residues. V was cut by 7 bases and J by 3 bases, with 12 bases left in between.

The V gene is TRBV5-4, the J gene TRBJ2-3; possibly TRBD1 for D (5 bases). The germline gives CDR1 SGHNT, CDR2 YYREEE (reference sequence). CDR3 size: 13 residues. V lost 6 bases and J lost 5, with 13 bases in between. CDR3 nucleotide sequence: TGTGCCAGCACCTCCTATCAGGGAGATACGCAGTATTTT. Translation gives CASTSYQGDTQYF.

The V call is TRBV6-5, the J call TRBJ1-4; no definite D call. The CDR3 sequence is 16 residues long. Trimming removed 2 bases at V and 11 bases at J, with 21 bases between. Germline CDR1 MNHEY, CDR2 SVGAGI. The DNA of the CDR3 is TGTGCCAGCAGTTACGAATCCTCCCAGGAGCGACGGAAACTGTTTTTT. Translating gives CASSYESSQERRKLFF.

The V gene is TRBV29-1, the J gene TRBJ1-4; TRBD1 matches 9 bases. Germline CDR1 SQVTM, CDR2 ANQGSEA. The CDR3 sequence is 16 residues long. V lost 0 bases and J lost 5; bases outside the gene matches: 7. CDR3 region: CSVEEGQGRVNEKLFF. In nucleotides, the CDR3 is TGCAGCGTTGAAGAGGGACAGGGAAGGGTAAATGAAAAACTGTTTTTT.

This clonotype was seen repeatedly, ten times or more. This chain joins TRBV19 and TRBJ2-2; D unclear. CDR3 length equals 15 residues. The germline V gene encodes CDR1 LNHDA and CDR2 SQIVND (reference sequence). The V end lost 3 bases, the J end lost 4 bases, and 12 bases lay between the germline ends. The CDR3: CASSIGPAFTGELFF. The CDR3 region has the DNA TGTGCCAGTAGTATTGGCCCGGCCTTCACCGGGGAGCTGTTTTTT.

This clonotype came up many times. The CDR3 DNA reads TGTGCCAGCAGCGATAGCGGAATCCTCACAGATACGCAGTATTTT. This encodes CASSDSGILTDTQYF. The V gene is TRBV9, the J gene TRBJ2-3; tentatively, D is TRBD2 (6 bases). The CDR3 totals 15 residues. The V gene's germline CDR1 is SGDLS and CDR2 YYNGEE. Trimming removed 3 bases from V and 2 bases from J, with 13 bases in between.

The chain has TRBV27 and TRBJ2-4, with D possibly matching TRBD2 (6 bases). Trimming took 3 bases from V and 2 from J, leaving 11 bases between them. CDR3 length: 15 residues. Germline CDR1 is MNHEY and CDR2 is SMNVEV (reference sequence). The CDR3 bases are TGTGCCAGCAGTTTGTCGGGAGTAACCAAAAACATTCAGTACTTC. Translation: CASSLSGVTKNIQYF.